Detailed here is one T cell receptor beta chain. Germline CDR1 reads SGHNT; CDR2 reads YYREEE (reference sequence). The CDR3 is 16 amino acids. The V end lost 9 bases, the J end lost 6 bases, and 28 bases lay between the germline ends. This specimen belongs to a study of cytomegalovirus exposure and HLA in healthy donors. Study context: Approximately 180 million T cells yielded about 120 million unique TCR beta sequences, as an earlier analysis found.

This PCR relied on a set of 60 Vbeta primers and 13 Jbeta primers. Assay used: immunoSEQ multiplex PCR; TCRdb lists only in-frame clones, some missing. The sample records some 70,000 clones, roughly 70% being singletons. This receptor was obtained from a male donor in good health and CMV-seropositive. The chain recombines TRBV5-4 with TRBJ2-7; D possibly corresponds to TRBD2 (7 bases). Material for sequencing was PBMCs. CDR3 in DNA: TGTGCCACCGAAAGGGGGGGCTCGGGGGGCTATCGCGAGCAGTACTTC. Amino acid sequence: CATERGGSGGYREQYF. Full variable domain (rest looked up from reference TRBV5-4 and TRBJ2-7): ETGVTQSPTHLIKTRGQQVTLRCSSQSGHNTVSWYQQALGQGPQFIFQYYREEENGRGNFPPRFSGLQFPNYSSELNVNALELDDSALYLCATERGGSGGYREQYFGPGTRLTVT.